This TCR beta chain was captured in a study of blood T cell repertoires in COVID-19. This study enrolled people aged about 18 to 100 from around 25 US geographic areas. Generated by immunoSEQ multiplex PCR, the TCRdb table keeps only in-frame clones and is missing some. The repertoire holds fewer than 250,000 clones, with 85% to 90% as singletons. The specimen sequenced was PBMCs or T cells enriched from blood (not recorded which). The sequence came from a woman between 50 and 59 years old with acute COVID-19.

DNA for the CDR3: TGCGCCAGCAGCGACGCCCGTAGCGGCACAGATACGCAGTATTTT. It yields the protein CASSDARSGTDTQYF. The rearrangement uses TRBV4-1 and TRBJ2-3; D may be TRBD2 (5 bases). Trimming removed 5 bases at V and 1 base at J, with 13 bases between. CDR3 length equals 15 residues. Germline V gene data show CDR1 as MGHRA and CDR2 as YSYEKL.